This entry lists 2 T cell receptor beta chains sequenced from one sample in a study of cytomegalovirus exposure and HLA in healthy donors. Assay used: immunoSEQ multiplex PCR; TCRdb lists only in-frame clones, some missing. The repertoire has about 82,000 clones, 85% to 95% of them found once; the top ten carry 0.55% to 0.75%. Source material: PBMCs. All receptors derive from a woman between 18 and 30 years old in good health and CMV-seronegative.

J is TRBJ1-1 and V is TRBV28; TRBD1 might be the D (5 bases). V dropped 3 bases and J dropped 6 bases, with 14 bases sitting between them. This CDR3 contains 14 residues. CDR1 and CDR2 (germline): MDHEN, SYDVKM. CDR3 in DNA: TGTGCCAGCAGTTTGGAGGGGCGAGCGGCTGAAGCTTTCTTT. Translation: CASSLEGRAAEAFF.

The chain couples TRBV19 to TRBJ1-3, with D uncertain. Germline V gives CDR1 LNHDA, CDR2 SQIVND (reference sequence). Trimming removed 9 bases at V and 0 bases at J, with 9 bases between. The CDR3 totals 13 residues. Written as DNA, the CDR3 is TGTGCCAGCGCCGGGAGCTCTGGAAACACCATATATTTT. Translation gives CASAGSSGNTIYF.